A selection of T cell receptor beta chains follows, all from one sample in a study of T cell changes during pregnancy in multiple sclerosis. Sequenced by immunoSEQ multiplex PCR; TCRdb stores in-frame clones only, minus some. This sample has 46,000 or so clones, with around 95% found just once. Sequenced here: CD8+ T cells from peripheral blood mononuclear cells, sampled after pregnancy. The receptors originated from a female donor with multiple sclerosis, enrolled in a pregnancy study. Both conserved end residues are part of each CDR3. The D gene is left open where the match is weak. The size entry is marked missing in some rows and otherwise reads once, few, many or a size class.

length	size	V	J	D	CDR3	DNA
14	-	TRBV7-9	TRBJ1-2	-	CASSSIAGRSGYTF	TGTGCCAGCAGCTCTATAGCGGGCAGAAGTGGCTACACCTTC
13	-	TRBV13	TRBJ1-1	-	CASSQSRDREAFF	TGTGCCAGCAGCCAATCAAGAGACAGAGAAGCTTTCTTT
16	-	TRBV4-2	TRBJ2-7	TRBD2	CASSQPRTSGAYEQYF	TGTGCCAGCAGCCAGCCAAGGACTAGCGGTGCCTACGAGCAGTACTTC
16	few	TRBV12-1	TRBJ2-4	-	CAITPASGGPKNIQYF	TGTGCCATCACTCCGGCTAGCGGGGGGCCCAAAAACATTCAGTACTTC
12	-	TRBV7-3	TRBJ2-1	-	CASSSAYNEQFF	TGTGCCAGCAGCTCAGCCTACAATGAGCAGTTCTTC
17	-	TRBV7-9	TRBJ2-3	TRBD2	CASSLAGRGAETDTQYF	TGTGCCAGCAGCTTAGCGGGGCGGGGGGCCGAGACAGATACGCAGTATTTT
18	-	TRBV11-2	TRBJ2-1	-	CASSLVLSGLVGSNEQFF	TGTGCCAGCAGCTTAGTGTTATCCGGATTAGTCGGGTCGAATGAGCAGTTCTTC
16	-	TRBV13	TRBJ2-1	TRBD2	CASSSRAGGIYNEQFF	TGTGCCAGCAGCTCCCGAGCGGGGGGGATTTACAATGAGCAGTTCTTC
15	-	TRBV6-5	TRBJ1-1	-	CASSWTQGLNTEAFF	TGTGCCAGCAGTTGGACACAGGGCCTGAACACTGAAGCTTTCTTT
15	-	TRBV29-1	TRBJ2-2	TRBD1	CSVARGNPNTGELFF	TGCAGCGTTGCCAGGGGGAATCCGAACACCGGGGAGCTGTTTTTT
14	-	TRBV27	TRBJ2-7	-	CASSLSAGFYEQYF	TGTGCCAGCAGTTTATCAGCAGGGTTCTACGAGCAGTACTTC
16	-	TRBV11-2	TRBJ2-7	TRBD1	CASSSSSRDRGDEQYF	TGTGCCAGCAGCTCTTCGTCTCGGGACAGGGGCGACGAGCAGTACTTC
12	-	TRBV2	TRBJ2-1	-	CASSGADNEQFF	TGTGCCAGCAGTGGGGCAGACAATGAGCAGTTCTTC
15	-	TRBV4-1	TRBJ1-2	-	CASSQVGGGLYGYTF	TGCGCCAGCAGCCAAGTCGGGGGGGGTCTCTATGGCTACACCTTC
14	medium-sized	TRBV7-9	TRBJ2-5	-	CASRPSGYWETQYF	TGTGCCAGCAGACCCTCAGGATACTGGGAGACCCAGTACTTC
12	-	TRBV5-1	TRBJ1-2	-	CASSLHRDGYTF	TGCGCCAGCAGCTTACACAGAGATGGCTACACCTTC
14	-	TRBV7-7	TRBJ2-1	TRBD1	CASSSRDRVNEQFF	TGTGCCAGCAGCTCCCGGGACAGGGTAAATGAGCAGTTCTTC
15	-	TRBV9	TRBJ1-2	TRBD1	CASSVERGPNYGYTF	TGTGCCAGCAGCGTAGAAAGGGGGCCTAACTATGGCTACACCTTC
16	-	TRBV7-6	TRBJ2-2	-	CASSLAGVRNTGELFF	TGTGCCAGCAGCTTAGCCGGGGTGAGGAACACCGGGGAGCTGTTTTTT
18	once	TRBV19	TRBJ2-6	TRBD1	CASSARQGLVSGANVLTF	TGTGCCAGTAGTGCCCGACAGGGGTTGGTATCTGGGGCCAACGTCCTGACTTTC
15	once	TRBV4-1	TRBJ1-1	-	CASSQDRGWVTEAFF	TGCGCCAGCAGCCAAGATCGAGGTTGGGTCACTGAAGCTTTCTTT
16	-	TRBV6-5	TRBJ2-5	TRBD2	CASSYSGGQGQETQYF	TGTGCCAGCAGTTACTCGGGAGGGCAGGGCCAAGAGACCCAGTACTTC
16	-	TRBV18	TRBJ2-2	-	CASSPVGQINTGELFF	TGTGCCAGCTCACCAGTAGGACAGATTAACACCGGGGAGCTGTTTTTT
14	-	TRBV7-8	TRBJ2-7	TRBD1	CASLPDRASYEQYF	TGTGCCAGCCTCCCGGACAGGGCCTCCTACGAGCAGTACTTC
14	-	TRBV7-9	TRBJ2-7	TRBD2	CASIPRSGGYEQYF	TGTGCCAGCATCCCGAGGAGCGGGGGCTACGAGCAGTACTTC
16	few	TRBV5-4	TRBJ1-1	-	CASSQDFSGGNTEAFF	TGTGCCAGCAGCCAAGATTTTTCGGGGGGGAACACTGAAGCTTTCTTT